The source of this TCR beta chain is a study of T cell responses to AZD1222 COVID-19 vaccine (dated by TCRdb to about 2021). Turning to the overall study: AZD1222 recipients whose second dose came at about 4 weeks and those whose second dose came at about 12 weeks were combined into one group, since spike-specific TCR depth and breadth did not differ between the two schedules. A total of about 250 trial participants underwent TCR sequencing, of whom 200 to 220 had received two doses of AZD1222 and 26 had received two doses of the MenACWY control vaccine. Enrollment into the trials was organized by age into subgroups of 18-55, 56-69 and 70-plus years, and those subgroups contained approximately 150, 30 and 60 TCR-sequenced participants, respectively.

Details on this clone: Its target antigen remains unknown. Base-call qualities are not available, and no considerably larger clone is one nucleotide away.

On the study overall, not on this receptor specifically: Participants were mostly white British and included more females than males, and it was suggested by the authors that clonal diversity may have been underestimated. No day 14 peak-response samples were available, so repertoires were characterized only after the peak T cell response. The 56-69-year group was small, and its depth increase did not reach significance, likely because of low power. Spike-specific TCR breadth and depth rose significantly after two AZD1222 doses compared with day 0 and with MenACWY recipients. Nearly half of unique spike-specific TCRs reportedly recognized epitopes outside regions mutated in the B.1.351 and B.1.1.7 variants. Vaccine-associated CD4 TCRs spanned the whole spike protein, with dominant responses in regions 160-218 and 743-854. Only 5 to 7 AZD1222 recipients were SARS-CoV-2 seropositive at baseline, limiting conclusions about previously exposed vaccinees.

The time point label, read with the paper, signifies: baseline before first vaccination. Samples from vaccinated people were obtained from the UK trials COV001 and COV002, which included a single-blind randomized controlled phase 2/3 trial of AZD1222 (ChAdOx1 nCoV-19) in healthy adults. For TCRbeta chain sequencing, PBMC samples were collected from trial participants at day 0 and at day 28 after the second dose. V sheds 1 base and J sheds 9 bases, leaving 7 bases between their ends. The CDR3 numbers 12 residues from cysteine through phenylalanine. Only the CDR3 DNA stays, 36 bases, in frame from base 1. According to the germline V gene, CDR1 reads MNHNS and CDR2 reads SASEGT. The CDR3 regions of human TCRbeta chains were analyzed by immunosequencing. The study's processing was this. Repertoire TCRs were checked for matches against a reference library of SARS-CoV-2-specific TCRs that had been generated using the MIRA antigen-specificity platform. Breadth was defined as the fraction of unique TCRs that were SARS-CoV-2-associated, and depth was defined as the fraction of total T cells that were SARS-CoV-2-associated. Using the MIRA data, each spike-specific TCR was mapped to the spike region that the TCR reacts to and placed in a CD4 or CD8 class. Log10-transformed breadth and depth values were compared by one-way ANOVA with Sidak's multiple comparisons tests. In its TCRdb copy, this immuneACCESS table keeps in-frame sequences only and misses some clones. Where compared with another copy, unresolved V genes explain less than half of these, and the others have no known cause. The DNA gave D and trimming, while V, J and clone size come from that table. The sample table lists 25,000 to 35,000 clones, around 78% of them with a count of one. The ten largest account for roughly 5.9% of the sample.

This receptor was identified in an adult in good health. Rearrangement joined TRBV6-1 to TRBJ1-5; no D gene is confidently identified. Sequencing used peripheral blood, obtained on day 0 of AZD1222 vaccination. The CDR3 amino acid sequence is: CASSEGLRPQHF. Here is the DNA: TGTGCCAGCAGTGAAGGTCTTCGGCCCCAGCATTTT.